The sample holds a few counts of the clone carrying this T cell receptor (beta chain). The antigen is unknown. The sample belongs to a study of Ad26.COV2.S vaccination and SARS-CoV-2 variants. Germline V CDR1 and CDR2: MRHNA, SNTAGT. The CDR3 sequence is 14 residues long. Trimming shortened V by 0 bases and J by 7 bases, and 9 bases separated the two germline ends. As for treatment: around 19 received Ad26.COV2.S at low or high dose, single or two shots; about 5 received placebo; per-sample allocation not given. Following the first vaccine or placebo injection, samples were taken on day 63. It was Wuhan-strain SARS-CoV-2 spike that the Ad26 vaccine vector expressed. Libraries were prepared by immunoSEQ multiplex PCR; TCRdb keeps only in-frame clonotypes and omits some of them. The data contain approximately 300,000 clones, about 86% of them singletons. General study points: Total T cell responses may have been underestimated by the TCR breadth and depth analyses. Spike-specific TCR breadth was greater in vaccine than placebo recipients.

The sequenced sample was peripheral blood, obtained in a trial of Ad26.COV2.S vaccine versus placebo. This sequence joins TRBV6-4 and TRBJ2-2; D is perhaps TRBD1 (6 bases). This sequence was found in a person between 18 and 60 years old who received the Ad26.COV2.S COVID-19 vaccine or a placebo. CDR3 loop: CASSDSGGSGELFF. The CDR3 DNA sequence: TGTGCCAGCAGTGACTCAGGGGGAAGCGGGGAGCTGTTTTTT.